This T cell receptor beta chain derives from a study of response to subunit inactivated influenza vaccine (dated by TCRdb to 2016 to 2018). At the level of the whole study: The study used deep quantitative T cell receptor repertoire profiling to track responses to a trivalent subunit inactivated influenza vaccine.

General findings and caveats noted by the study authors: It was suggested by the authors that each seasonal influenza vaccination may recruit only a limited number of new T cells.

As to this clonotype: Its antigen is currently not known. The input lacks base qualities; no much larger clone sits a single base away.

To prepare the library, RT-PCR was applied. TCRdb records Illumina HiSeq 2500 as the sequencer. TCRdb reran the public reads through fastp at Q25 and MiXCR, keeping productive beta chains. Every CDR3 protein is listed once, alongside the most common genes and DNA of its rows. The sample table holds under 550,000 distinct CDR3 sequences, of which approximately 6.9% were seen once. Over 10% of the sample is taken by the ten largest. The receptor was derived from a man aged 45 to 75 who received an inactivated influenza vaccine. Donor details come from another sample of the same person, matched by shared clones. The source was PBMCs from blood, collected around 25 months after vaccination.

Here is the DNA: TGTGCCAGCAGCCCGAGCGGGAGTTTCTACGAGCAGTACTTC. Its protein reads: CASSPSGSFYEQYF. Rearrangement joined TRBV9 to TRBJ2-7; 8 junctional bases match TRBD2. The CDR3, cysteine through phenylalanine, is 14 amino acids long. Only the CDR3 part of the read is kept: 42 bases, read in frame from the first base. The germline V gene provides CDR1 SGDLS and CDR2 YYNGEE. V is pruned by 4 bases and J by 3 bases, leaving 6 bases of the junction without a gene match.